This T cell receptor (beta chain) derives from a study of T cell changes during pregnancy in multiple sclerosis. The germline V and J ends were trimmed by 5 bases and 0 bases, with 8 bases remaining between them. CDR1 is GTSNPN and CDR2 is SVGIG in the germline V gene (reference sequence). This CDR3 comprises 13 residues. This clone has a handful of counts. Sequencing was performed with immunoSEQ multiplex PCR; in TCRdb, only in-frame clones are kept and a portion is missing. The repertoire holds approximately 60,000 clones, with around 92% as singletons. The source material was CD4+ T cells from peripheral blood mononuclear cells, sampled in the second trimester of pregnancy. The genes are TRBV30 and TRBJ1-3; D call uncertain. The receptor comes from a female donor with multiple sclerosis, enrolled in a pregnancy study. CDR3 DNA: TGTGCCTGGGGACTGAACTCTGGAAACACCATATATTTT. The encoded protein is CAWGLNSGNTIYF.